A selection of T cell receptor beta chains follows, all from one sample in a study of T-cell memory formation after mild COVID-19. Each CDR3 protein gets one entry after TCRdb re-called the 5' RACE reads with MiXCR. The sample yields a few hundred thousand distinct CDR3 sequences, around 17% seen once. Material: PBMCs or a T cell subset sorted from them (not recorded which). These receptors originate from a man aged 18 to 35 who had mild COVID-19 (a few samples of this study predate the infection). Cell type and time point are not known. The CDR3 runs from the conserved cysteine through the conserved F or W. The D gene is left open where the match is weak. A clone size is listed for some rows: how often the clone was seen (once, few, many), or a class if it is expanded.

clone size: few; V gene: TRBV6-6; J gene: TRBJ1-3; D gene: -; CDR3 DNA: TGTGCCAGCAGCTCCCGACCGCCTTTAAGAGACACCATATATTTT; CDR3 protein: CASSSRPPLRDTIYF
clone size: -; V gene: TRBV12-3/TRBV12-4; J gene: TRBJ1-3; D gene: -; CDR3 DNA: TGTGCCAGCAGTTTAGTAGAATATGGAAACACCATATATTTT; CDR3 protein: CASSLVEYGNTIYF
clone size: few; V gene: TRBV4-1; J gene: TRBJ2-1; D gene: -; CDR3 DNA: TGCGCCAGCAGCCCGACGGAAGCCTACAATGAGCAGTTCTTC; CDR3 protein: CASSPTEAYNEQFF
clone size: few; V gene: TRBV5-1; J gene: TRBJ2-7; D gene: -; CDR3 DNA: TGCGCCAGCAGCCGGGACCTGGTCTACGAGCAGTACTTC; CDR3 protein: CASSRDLVYEQYF
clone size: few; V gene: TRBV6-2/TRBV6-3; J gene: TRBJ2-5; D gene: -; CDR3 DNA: TGTGCCAGCAGGGAGCCCGGCTCCTTGGAGACCCAGTACTTC; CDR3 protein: CASREPGSLETQYF
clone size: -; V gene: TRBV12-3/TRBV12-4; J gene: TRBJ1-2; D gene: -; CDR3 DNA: TGTGCCAGCAGTCCCGTAGGGGGGCCCACCTATGGCTACACCTTC; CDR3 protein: CASSPVGGPTYGYTF
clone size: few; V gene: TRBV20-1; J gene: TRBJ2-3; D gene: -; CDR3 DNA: TGCAGTGCTAGTACCGGGGGCACAGATACGCAGTATTTT; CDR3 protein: CSASTGGTDTQYF
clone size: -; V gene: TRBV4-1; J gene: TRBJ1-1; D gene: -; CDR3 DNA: TGCGCCAGCAGCCAACTGAGCTTCAACACTGAAGCTTTCTTT; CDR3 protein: CASSQLSFNTEAFF
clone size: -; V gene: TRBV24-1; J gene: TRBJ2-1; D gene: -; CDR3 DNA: TGTGCCACCCAGGGTCGGGGGCTAGCGGAGCAGTTCTTC; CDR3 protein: CATQGRGLAEQFF
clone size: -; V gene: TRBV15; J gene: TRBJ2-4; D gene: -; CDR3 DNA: TGTGCCACCGGCCAAGCCGGGGACCCTAATCAGTACTTC; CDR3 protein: CATGQAGDPNQYF
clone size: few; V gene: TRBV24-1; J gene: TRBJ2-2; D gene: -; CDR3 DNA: TGTGCCACCAGTGATGCGGGGTCCCCCAGCGGGGAGCTGTTTTTT; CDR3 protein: CATSDAGSPSGELFF
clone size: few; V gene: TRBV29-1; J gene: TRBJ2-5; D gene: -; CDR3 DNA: TGCAGCGTTGAAGATCGGGTAGGCCTCCGGGAGACCCAGTACTTC; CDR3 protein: CSVEDRVGLRETQYF
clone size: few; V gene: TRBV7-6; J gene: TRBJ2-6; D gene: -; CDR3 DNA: TGTGCCAGCAGCTCCCCGTGGAGCTCTGGGGCCAACGTCCTGACTTTC; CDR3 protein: CASSSPWSSGANVLTF
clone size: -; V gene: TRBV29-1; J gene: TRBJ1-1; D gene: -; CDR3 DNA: TGCAGCGTGCAGACAGGCTTAAACACTGAAGCTTTCTTT; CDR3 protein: CSVQTGLNTEAFF
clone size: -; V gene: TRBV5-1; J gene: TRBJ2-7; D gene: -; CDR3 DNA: TGCGCCAGCAGCGCACAGGAGACCTACGAGCAGTACTTC; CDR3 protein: CASSAQETYEQYF
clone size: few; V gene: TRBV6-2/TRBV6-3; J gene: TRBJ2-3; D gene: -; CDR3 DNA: TGTGCCAGCAGTCCCGCGGGGACCCATTCCACAGATACGCAGTATTTT; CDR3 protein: CASSPAGTHSTDTQYF
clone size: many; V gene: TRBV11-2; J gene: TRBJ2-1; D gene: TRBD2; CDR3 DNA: TGTGCCAGCAGCGACAGCGGGGGGGCCCATGAGCAGTTCTTC; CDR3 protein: CASSDSGGAHEQFF
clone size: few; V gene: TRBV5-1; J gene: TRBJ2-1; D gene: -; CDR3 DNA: TGCGCCAGCAGCTTGGAAGGACTGAAGGCGGAGTTCTTC; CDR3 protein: CASSLEGLKAEFF
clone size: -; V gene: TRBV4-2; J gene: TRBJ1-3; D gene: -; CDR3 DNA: TGTGCCAGCAGCCGTGGGGGATACTCTGGAAACACCATATATTTT; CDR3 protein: CASSRGGYSGNTIYF
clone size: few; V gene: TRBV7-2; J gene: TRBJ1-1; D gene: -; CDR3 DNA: TGTGCCAGCAGCTTATTTGTCTTGGGCAGGAGATACACTGAAGCTTTCTTT; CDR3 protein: CASSLFVLGRRYTEAFF
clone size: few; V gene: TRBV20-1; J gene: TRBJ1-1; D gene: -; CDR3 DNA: TGCAGTGCTAGAGGTGAGGCAGGAAGGAACACTGAAGCTTTCTTT; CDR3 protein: CSARGEAGRNTEAFF
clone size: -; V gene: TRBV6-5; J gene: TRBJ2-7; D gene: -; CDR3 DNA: TGTGCCAGCAGTTACAGGGCTGGCGAGCAGTACTTC; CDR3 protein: CASSYRAGEQYF
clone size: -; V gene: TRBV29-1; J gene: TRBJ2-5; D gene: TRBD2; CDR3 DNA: TGCAGCGTTGCCCTAGCGGCCGAGACCCAGTACTTC; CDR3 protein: CSVALAAETQYF
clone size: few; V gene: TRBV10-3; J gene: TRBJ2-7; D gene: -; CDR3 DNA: TGTGCCATCAGTGAGAGTATGGCCCTCGTCGGTCGGTACTTC; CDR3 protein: CAISESMALVGRYF
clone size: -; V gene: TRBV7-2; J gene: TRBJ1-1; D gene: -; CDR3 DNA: TGTGCCAGCAGCGTAGACTCCTTCGACACTGAAGCTTTCTTT; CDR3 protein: CASSVDSFDTEAFF
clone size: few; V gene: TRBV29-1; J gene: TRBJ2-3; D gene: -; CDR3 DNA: TGCAGCGTTGGACCAAGCACAGATACGCAGTATTTT; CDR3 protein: CSVGPSTDTQYF
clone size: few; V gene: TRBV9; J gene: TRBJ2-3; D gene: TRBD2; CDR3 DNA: TGTGCCAGCAGCGTAGCTAGCGGGACTAGCACAGATACGCAGTATTTT; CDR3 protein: CASSVASGTSTDTQYF
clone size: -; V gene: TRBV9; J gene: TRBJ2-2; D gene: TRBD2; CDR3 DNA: TGTGCCAGCAGCGTGCCTCTAGCGGGGGGGCCTAATGGGGAGCTGTTTTTT; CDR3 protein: CASSVPLAGGPNGELFF
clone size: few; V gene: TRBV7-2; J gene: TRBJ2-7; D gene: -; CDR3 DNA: TGTGCCAGCAGCTTAGACGCAGGGCGGTACGAGCAGTACTTC; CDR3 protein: CASSLDAGRYEQYF
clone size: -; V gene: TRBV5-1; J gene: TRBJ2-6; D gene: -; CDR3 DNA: TGCGCCAGCAGCCCTGAAGGGAGGAGTGGAGCCAACGTCCTGACTTTC; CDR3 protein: CASSPEGRSGANVLTF
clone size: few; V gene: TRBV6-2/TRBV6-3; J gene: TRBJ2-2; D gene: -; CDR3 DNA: TGTGCCAGCATCAGGGGGGGGTTCGCGAACACCGGGGAGCTGTTTTTT; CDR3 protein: CASIRGGFANTGELFF
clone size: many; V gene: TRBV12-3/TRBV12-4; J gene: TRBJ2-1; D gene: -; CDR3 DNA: TGTGCCAGCAGTACATGGACCACTTCGGTGTTCTTC; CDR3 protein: CASSTWTTSVFF
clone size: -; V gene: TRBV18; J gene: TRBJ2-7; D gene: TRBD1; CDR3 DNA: TGTGCCAGCCGCCGGGACAGGGAAACCTACGAGCAGTACTTC; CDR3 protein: CASRRDRETYEQYF
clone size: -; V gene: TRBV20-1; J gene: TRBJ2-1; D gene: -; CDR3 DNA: TGCAGTGCTTCAAAGGGGAGCTCCTACAATGAGCAGTTCTTC; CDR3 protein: CSASKGSSYNEQFF
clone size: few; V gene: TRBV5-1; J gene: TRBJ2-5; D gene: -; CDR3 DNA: TGCGCCAGCAGCAACTGGGCCCCGAGAGAGACCCAGTACTTC; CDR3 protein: CASSNWAPRETQYF
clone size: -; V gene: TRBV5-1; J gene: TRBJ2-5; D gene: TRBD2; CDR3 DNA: TGCGCCAGCAGCTTCGACCAAGCGGGGAGCGAGACCCAGTACTTC; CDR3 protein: CASSFDQAGSETQYF
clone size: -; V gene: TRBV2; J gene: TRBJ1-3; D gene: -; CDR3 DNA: TGTGCCAGTTCCAGCAGTACTGGAAACACCATATATTTT; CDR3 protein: CASSSSTGNTIYF
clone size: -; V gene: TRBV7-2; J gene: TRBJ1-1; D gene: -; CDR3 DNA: TGTGCCAGCAGGGATGGGAGGCTGGCTGAAGCTTTCTTT; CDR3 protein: CASRDGRLAEAFF
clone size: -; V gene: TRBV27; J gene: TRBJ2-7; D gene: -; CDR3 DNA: TGTGCCAGCAGTTTATCGGCGGACAATTCCTACGAGCAGTACTTC; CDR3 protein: CASSLSADNSYEQYF
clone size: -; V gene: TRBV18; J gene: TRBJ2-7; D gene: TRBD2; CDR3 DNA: TGTGCCAGCTCACCCCTAGCTAGCGGGGGGACGGGTGAGCAGTACTTC; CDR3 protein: CASSPLASGGTGEQYF
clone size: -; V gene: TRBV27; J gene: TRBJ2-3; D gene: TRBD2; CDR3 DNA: TGTGCCAGCAGTTTATCCCGACTAGCGGCTAGCACAGATACGCAGTATTTT; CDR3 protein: CASSLSRLAASTDTQYF
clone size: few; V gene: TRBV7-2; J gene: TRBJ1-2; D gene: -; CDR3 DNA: TGTGCCAGCAGCTTAGAGCTCTATGGCTACACCTTC; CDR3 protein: CASSLELYGYTF
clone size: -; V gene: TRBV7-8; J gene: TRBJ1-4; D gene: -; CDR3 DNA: TGTGCCAGCAGACTAGGAGGGGACTACGAAAAACTGTTTTTT; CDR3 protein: CASRLGGDYEKLFF
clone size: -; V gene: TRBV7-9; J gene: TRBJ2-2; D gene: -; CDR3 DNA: TGTGCCAGCAGCCATGAGTGGGACCCCGGGGAGCTGTTTTTT; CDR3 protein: CASSHEWDPGELFF
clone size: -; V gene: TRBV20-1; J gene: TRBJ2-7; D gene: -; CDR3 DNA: TGCAGTGCTAGATACCGGGCCCCCGCGGACGAGCAGTACTTC; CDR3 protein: CSARYRAPADEQYF
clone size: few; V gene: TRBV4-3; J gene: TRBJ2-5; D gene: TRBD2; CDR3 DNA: TGCGCCAGCAGCCAAGGTATGGGACTAGCGGAGACCCAGTACTTC; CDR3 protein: CASSQGMGLAETQYF
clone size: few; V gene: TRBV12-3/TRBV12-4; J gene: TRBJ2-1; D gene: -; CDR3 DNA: TGTGCCAGCAGTCGCTCTGTCTACAATGAGCAGTTCTTC; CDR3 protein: CASSRSVYNEQFF
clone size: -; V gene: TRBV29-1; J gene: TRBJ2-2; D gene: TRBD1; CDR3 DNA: TGCAGCGTTGAATGGGGACAGGGGACGGACACCGGGGAGCTGTTTTTT; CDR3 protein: CSVEWGQGTDTGELFF
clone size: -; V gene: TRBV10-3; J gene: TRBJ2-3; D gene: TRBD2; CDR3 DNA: TGTGCCATCAAGGACGGGGGGGCAAACACAGATACGCAGTATTTT; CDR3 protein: CAIKDGGANTDTQYF
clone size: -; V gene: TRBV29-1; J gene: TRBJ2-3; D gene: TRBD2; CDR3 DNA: TGCAGCGTTCGACTAGCGGGGTACACAGATACGCAGTATTTT; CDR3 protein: CSVRLAGYTDTQYF
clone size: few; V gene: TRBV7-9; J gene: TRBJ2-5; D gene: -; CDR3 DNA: TGTGCCAGCAGCATCAGGGAACAGACCCAGTACTTC; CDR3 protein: CASSIREQTQYF